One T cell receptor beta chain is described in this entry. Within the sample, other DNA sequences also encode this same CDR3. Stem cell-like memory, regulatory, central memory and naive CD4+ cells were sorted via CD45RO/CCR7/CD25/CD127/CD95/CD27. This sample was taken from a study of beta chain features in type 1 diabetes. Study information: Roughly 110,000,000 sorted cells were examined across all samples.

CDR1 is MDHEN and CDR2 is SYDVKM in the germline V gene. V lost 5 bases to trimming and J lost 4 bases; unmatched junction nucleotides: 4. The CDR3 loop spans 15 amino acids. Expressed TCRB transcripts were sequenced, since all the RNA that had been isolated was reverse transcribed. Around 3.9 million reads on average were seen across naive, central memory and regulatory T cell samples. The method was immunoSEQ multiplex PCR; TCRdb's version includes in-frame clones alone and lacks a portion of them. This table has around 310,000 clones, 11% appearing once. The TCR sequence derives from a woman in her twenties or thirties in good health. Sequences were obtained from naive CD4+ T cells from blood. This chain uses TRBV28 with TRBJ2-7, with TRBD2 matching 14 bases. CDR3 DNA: TGTGCCAGCAGTCCCGGGACTAGCGGGAGTTACGAGCAGTACTTC. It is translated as CASSPGTSGSYEQYF.